What follows are 20 T cell receptor beta chains derived from one specimen sequenced in a study of control samples from healthy donors and cancer patients. TCRdb's table, derived via immunoSEQ multiplex PCR, lists solely in-frame clones and lacks some. Of 100,000 or so clones in the sample, about 91% are singletons; the top ten hold 2% to 3%. Material for sequencing was blood. Receptors were obtained from a woman under 30 in good health.

In the case of this clone: The identical CDR3 is also encoded by other nucleotide sequences in the sample. The V and J genes are TRBV7-2 and TRBJ2-1; either TRBD1 or TRBD2 may supply D (5 bases each). The CDR3 totals 15 residues. V was cut by 0 bases and J by 0 bases, with 6 bases left in between. Germline loops: CDR1 SGHTA, CDR2 FQGNSA. In DNA, the CDR3 is TGTGCCAGCAGCTTAGCGGGGGACTCCTACAATGAGCAGTTCTTC. It codes for CASSLAGDSYNEQFF.

The V call is TRBV10-3, the J call TRBJ2-5; 7 positions agree with TRBD2. The junction had 6 bases not matched to a gene; V was cut back by 8 bases and J by 3 bases. In germline, CDR1 is ENHRY, CDR2 SYGVKD. This CDR3 spans 13 amino acids. CDR3 protein: CAIALGGEETQYF. The CDR3 coding sequence is TGTGCCATCGCCCTGGGGGGGGAAGAGACCCAGTACTTC.

The V and J genes are TRBV19 and TRBJ2-2; D might be TRBD2 (6 bases). Germline CDR1 LNHDA, CDR2 SQIVND (reference sequence). The CDR3 is 15 residues long. Trimming shortened V by 6 bases and J by 5 bases, and 16 bases separated the two germline ends. CDR3 nucleotide sequence: TGTGCCAGTAGCCGGGACTCCTACAGAACCGGGGAGCTGTTTTTT. This codes for CASSRDSYRTGELFF.

This chain links TRBV6-2 or TRBV6-3 with TRBJ2-6; maybe TRBD1 (5 bases). Germline CDR1 MNHEY, CDR2 SVGEGT. V lost 5 bases and J 1 base, leaving 15 bases between the germline ends. The CDR3 covers 17 residues. CDR3 in amino acids: CASSQTVLTSGANVLTF. In DNA, the CDR3 is TGTGCCAGCAGTCAGACAGTTCTGACTTCTGGGGCCAACGTCCTGACTTTC.

This chain uses TRBV2 with TRBJ2-1; weak D call: TRBD2 (6 bases). The germline V and J ends were trimmed by 7 bases and 2 bases, with 12 bases remaining between them. From germline, CDR1 is SNHLY and CDR2 FYNNEI. The CDR3 is 14 residues long. The DNA for the CDR3 is TGTGCCAGCATCCAGCGGGTTACCTACAATGAGCAGTTCTTC. This codes for CASIQRVTYNEQFF. Combining the CDR3 with reference TRBV2 and TRBJ2-1 gives the whole variable domain EPEVTQTPSHQVTQMGQEVILRCVPISNHLYFYWYRQILGQKVEFLVSFYNNEISEKSEIFDDQFSVERPDGSNFTLKIRSTKLEDSAMYFCASIQRVTYNEQFFGPGTRLTVL.

The chain combines TRBV6-5 with TRBJ2-5; no definite D call. V lost 2 bases and J 5 bases, leaving 9 bases between the germline ends. The CDR3 extends over 13 amino acids. Looked up from germline, CDR1 is MNHEY and CDR2 is SVGAGI. DNA for the CDR3: TGTGCCAGCAGTTACATGGCCCTGGAGACCCAGTACTTC. Its protein product is CASSYMALETQYF.

Only a few counts were recorded for this clone. This chain joins TRBV19 and TRBJ2-2, with D uncertain. The length of the CDR3 is 14 residues. Germline CDR1 is LNHDA and CDR2 is SQIVND (reference sequence). V was pared by 7 bases and J by 6 bases, with 15 bases between. Here the CDR3 DNA reads TGTGCCAGTAATGATGTGAACAGACCCGGGGAGCTGTTTTTT. This codes for CASNDVNRPGELFF. Full variable domain (rest looked up from reference TRBV19 and TRBJ2-2): DGGITQSPKYLFRKEGQNVTLSCEQNLNHDAMYWYRQDPGQGLRLIYYSQIVNDFQKGDIAEGYSVSREKKESFPLTVTSAQKNPTAFYLCASNDVNRPGELFFGEGSRLTVL.

This chain uses TRBV7-9 with TRBJ1-1; D uncertain. Germline CDR1 reads SEHNR; CDR2 reads FQNEAQ (reference sequence). The V gene lost 1 base and the J gene lost 4 bases, with 10 bases spanning the gap. The CDR3 contains 14 residues. The CDR3 reads CASSLGGRVTEAFF. CDR3 nucleotide sequence: TGTGCCAGCAGCTTAGGAGGGAGGGTCACTGAAGCTTTCTTT.

The chain links TRBV11-2 to TRBJ1-6, with D uncertain. V dropped 5 bases and J dropped 5 bases, with 10 bases sitting between them. Germline V gene sequence: CDR1 SGHAT, CDR2 FQNNGV. This CDR3 contains 14 residues. DNA of the CDR3: TGTGCCAGCAGCCTCGGCGGTGATAATTCACCCCTCCACTTT. Translation: CASSLGGDNSPLHF.

The chain recombines TRBV12-3 or TRBV12-4 with TRBJ1-1; D unclear. Trimming removed 3 bases at V and 10 bases at J, with 12 bases between. The CDR3 is 12 amino acids. CDR3 amino acids: CASSLFGSGAFF. The CDR3 DNA reads TGTGCCAGCAGTTTGTTCGGAAGCGGAGCTTTCTTT.

J is TRBJ2-3 and V is TRBV6-5, with 12 bases identical to TRBD2. With 8 bases clipped from V and 6 bases from J, the junction kept 6 bases outside the gene matches. The CDR3 is 14 amino acids. Per the germline V gene, CDR1 is MNHEY and CDR2 is SVGAGI. This CDR3 is CASGLAGPRDTQYF. The CDR3 DNA reads TGTGCCAGCGGACTAGCGGGGCCCCGGGATACGCAGTATTTT.

The genes are TRBV20-1 and TRBJ2-3; no definite D call. The CDR3 covers 11 residues. V lost 1 base, J lost 5 bases, and 4 bases lay in between. The germline V gene encodes CDR1 DFQATT and CDR2 SNEGSKA (reference sequence). CDR3 amino acids: CSARVIDTQYF. CDR3 nucleotides: TGCAGTGCTAGAGTGATAGATACGCAGTATTTT.

V usage is TRBV6-2 or TRBV6-3 and J usage is TRBJ2-3, with 8 bases identical to TRBD2. The germline CDR1 and CDR2 sequences are MNHEY and SVGEGT. J was trimmed by 1 base and V by 2 bases; bases with no gene match: 5. The CDR3 has 16 amino acids. CDR3: CASSYARRGGTDTQYF. For the CDR3, the DNA is TGTGCCAGCAGTTACGCTCGGCGGGGGGGCACAGATACGCAGTATTTT.

The CDR3 region has the DNA TGTGCCAGCAGCCCGATGGGGACTACCGAGCAGTACTTC. Translation gives CASSPMGTTEQYF. V gene TRBV6-5 combines with J gene TRBJ2-7; TRBD2 matches 7 bases. V shed 6 bases, J shed 6 bases, and the junction held 8 bases outside the gene matches. This CDR3 has 13 residues. Germline lookup yields CDR1 MNHEY and CDR2 SVGAGI.

The chain links TRBV30 to TRBJ2-7; 8 positions agree with TRBD1. The germline CDR1 and CDR2 sequences are GTSNPN and SVGIG (reference sequence). V was clipped by 2 bases and J by 4 bases; unmatched bases: 7. This CDR3 is built from 14 residues. As DNA, the CDR3 is TGTGCCTGGAGTAGAGACAGGGGACAGTACGAGCAGTACTTC. It specifies CAWSRDRGQYEQYF.

This clone appeared once. Other DNA sequences of this sample code for an identical CDR3. The chain employs TRBV12-3 or TRBV12-4 and TRBJ1-5; the D is unclear. Trimming left V 3 bases short and J 6 bases short, with 3 bases between. There are 11 residues in the CDR3. The CDR3 nucleotides read TGTGCCAGCAGTTTCGGTCAGCCCCAGCATTTT. Protein sequence: CASSFGQPQHF.

This chain connects TRBV7-2 to TRBJ2-5; the match to TRBD2 covers 11 bases. Germline loops: CDR1 SGHTA, CDR2 FQGNSA. V shed 1 base and J 5 bases; nucleotides not matched to a gene: 3. The CDR3 is 15 residues long. The CDR3 DNA follows: TGTGCCAGCAGCTTAGGTCTAGCGGGAGGTGAGACCCAGTACTTC. Translated, it gives CASSLGLAGGETQYF.

The CDR3 DNA follows: TGTGCCAGCAGCCAAGACTCCTCGGGGCGGACCCAGTACTTC. Amino acids: CASSQDSSGRTQYF. The chain is built from TRBV3-1 (or the pseudogene TRBV3-2) and TRBJ2-5; tentatively, D is TRBD1 or TRBD2 (5 bases each). The CDR3 contains 14 residues. V was shortened by 0 bases and J by 7 bases, with 12 bases between the two germline ends. Germline CDR1 is LGHDT and CDR2 is YNNKEL (reference sequence).

V usage is TRBV9 and J usage is TRBJ1-3; D gene uncertain. The CDR3 is made up of 14 amino acids. The V end was cut by 4 bases, the J end by 0 bases, with 8 bases between. Germline CDR1 is SGDLS and CDR2 is YYNGEE. The DNA for the CDR3 is TGTGCCAGCAGCACCGACACCTCTGGAAACACCATATATTTT. Amino acids: CASSTDTSGNTIYF.

The gene calls are TRBV7-2 and TRBJ1-4, with a tentative D call TRBD1 (6 bases). The CDR3 runs 13 residues. Germline V CDR1 and CDR2: SGHTA, FQGNSA. With 1 base removed from V and 11 bases from J, the gap between germline ends came to 11 bases. In nucleotides, the CDR3 is TGTGCCAGCAGCTTAGACAGGGACGAGAAACTGTTTTTT. The encoded protein is CASSLDRDEKLFF. Variable domain in full (rest from reference TRBV7-2 and TRBJ1-4): GAGVSQSPSNKVTEKGKDVELRCDPISGHTALYWYRQSLGQGLEFLIYFQGNSAPDKSGLPSDRFSAERTGGSVSTLTIQRTQQEDSAVYLCASSLDRDEKLFFGSGTQLSVL.